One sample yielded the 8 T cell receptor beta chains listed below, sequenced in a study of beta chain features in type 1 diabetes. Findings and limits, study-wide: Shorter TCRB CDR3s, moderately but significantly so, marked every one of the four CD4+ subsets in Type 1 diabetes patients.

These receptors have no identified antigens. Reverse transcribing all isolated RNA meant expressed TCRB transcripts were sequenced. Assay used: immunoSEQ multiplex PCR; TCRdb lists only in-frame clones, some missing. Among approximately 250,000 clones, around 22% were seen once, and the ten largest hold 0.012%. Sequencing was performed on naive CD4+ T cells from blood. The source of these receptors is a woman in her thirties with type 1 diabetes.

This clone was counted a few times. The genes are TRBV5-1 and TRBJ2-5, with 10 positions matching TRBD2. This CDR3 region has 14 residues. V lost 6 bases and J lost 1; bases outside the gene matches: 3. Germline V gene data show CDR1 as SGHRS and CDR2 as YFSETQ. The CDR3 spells CASKTSGFQETQYF. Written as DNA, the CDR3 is TGCGCCAGCAAGACTAGCGGGTTCCAAGAGACCCAGTACTTC.

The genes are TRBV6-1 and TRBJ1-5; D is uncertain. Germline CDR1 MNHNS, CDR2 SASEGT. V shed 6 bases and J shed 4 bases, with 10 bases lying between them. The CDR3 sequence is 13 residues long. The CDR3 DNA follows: TGTGCCAGCAGGTCGGGAGCAAATCAGCCCCAGCATTTT. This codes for CASRSGANQPQHF.

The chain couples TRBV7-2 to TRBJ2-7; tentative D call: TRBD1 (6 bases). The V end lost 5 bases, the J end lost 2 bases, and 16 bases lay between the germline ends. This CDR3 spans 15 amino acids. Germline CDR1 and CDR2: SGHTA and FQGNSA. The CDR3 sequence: CASSPMDSWTYEQYF. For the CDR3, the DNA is TGTGCCAGCAGCCCCATGGACAGCTGGACCTACGAGCAGTACTTC.

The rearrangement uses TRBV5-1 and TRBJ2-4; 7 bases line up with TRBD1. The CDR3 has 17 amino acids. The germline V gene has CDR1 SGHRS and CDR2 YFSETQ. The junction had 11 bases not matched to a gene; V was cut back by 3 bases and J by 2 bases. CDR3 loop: CASSYNRGIGSKNIQYF. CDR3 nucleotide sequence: TGCGCCAGCAGCTACAACAGGGGAATTGGGTCCAAAAACATTCAGTACTTC.

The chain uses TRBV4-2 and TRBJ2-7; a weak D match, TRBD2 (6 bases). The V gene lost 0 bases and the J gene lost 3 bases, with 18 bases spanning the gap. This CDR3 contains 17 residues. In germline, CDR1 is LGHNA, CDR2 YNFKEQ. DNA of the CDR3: TGTGCCAGCAGCCAAGACGGTAAGGCTAGCGCATTCTACGAGCAGTACTTC. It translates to CASSQDGKASAFYEQYF.

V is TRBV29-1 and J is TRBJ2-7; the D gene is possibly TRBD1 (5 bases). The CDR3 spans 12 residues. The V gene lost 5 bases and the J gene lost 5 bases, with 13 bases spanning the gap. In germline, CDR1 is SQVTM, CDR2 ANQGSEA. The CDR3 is CSVLQGFDEQYF. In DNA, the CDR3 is TGCAGCGTTCTTCAGGGTTTCGACGAGCAGTACTTC.

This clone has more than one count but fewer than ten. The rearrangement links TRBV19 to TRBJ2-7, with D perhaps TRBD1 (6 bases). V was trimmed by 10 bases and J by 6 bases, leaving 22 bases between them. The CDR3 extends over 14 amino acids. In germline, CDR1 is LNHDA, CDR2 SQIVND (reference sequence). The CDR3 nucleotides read TGTGCCACCGCAGTACAGGGTCAAGCCAGCGAGCAGTACTTC. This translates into CATAVQGQASEQYF.

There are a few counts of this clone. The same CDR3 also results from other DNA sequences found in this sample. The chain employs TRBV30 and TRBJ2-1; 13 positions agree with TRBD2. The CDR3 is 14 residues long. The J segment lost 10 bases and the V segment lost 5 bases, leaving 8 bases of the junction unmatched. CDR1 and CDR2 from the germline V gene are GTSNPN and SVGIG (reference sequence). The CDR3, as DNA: TGTGCCTGGGGAAGACTAGCGGGAGGCGGAGAGCAGTTCTTC. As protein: CAWGRLAGGGEQFF.